This T cell receptor (beta chain) was captured by sequencing in a study of shared clonotypes between healthy human individuals. Whole-study results and caveats: Sequencing depth was a factor that was expected to affect clonotype sharing among donors. Non-shared clonotypes had lower generation probabilities than those shared by all four donors.

The V end was cut by 4 bases, the J end by 2 bases, with 11 bases between. The CDR3 is 14 residues long. Germline V gene lookup returns CDR1 LNHDA and CDR2 SQIVND (reference sequence). The authors split each subset's genomic DNA evenly across several immunoSEQ plates. Per the authors' pipeline: Filtering differed because ImmunoSEQ produced junction-only sequences that carried no quality scores. The assay was immunoSEQ multiplex PCR, and TCRdb's table has in-frame clones only and misses some. The V and J calls and clone size come from that table; D and trimming were worked out from the DNA. The data hold 2,500,000 or so clones, with less than 95% observed a single time. Worth noting for this clone: The target antigen is unknown.

The rearrangement links TRBV19 to TRBJ1-2; maybe TRBD1 (5 bases). The TCR comes from a man between 18 and 29 years old in good health. Some clones in this sample may be carry-over from other donors' samples. The sequencing sample was made of naive CD4+ T cells from PBMCs. Subset indicated: CD45RA+ positively selected. The CDR3 spells CASSTGRGNYGYTF. The CDR3 DNA reads as TGTGCCAGTAGTACAGGAAGGGGAAACTATGGCTACACCTTC.